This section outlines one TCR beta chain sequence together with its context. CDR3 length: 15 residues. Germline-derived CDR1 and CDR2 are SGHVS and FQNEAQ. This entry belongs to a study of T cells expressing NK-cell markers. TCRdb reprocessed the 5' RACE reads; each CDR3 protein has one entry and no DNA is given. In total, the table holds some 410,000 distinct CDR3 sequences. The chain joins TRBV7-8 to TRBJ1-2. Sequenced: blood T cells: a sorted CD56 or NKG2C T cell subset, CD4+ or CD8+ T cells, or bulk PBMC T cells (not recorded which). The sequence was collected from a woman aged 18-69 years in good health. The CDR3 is CASSLTGQALYGYTF. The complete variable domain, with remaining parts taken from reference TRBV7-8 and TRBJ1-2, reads GAGVSQSPRYKVAKRGQDVALRCDPISGHVSLFWYQQALGQGPEFLTYFQNEAQLDKSGLPSDRFFAERPEGSVSTLKIQRTQQEDSAVYLCASSLTGQALYGYTFGSGTRLTVV.